This is a list of T cell receptor beta chains from one sample in a study of blood T cells in healthy people across ages. MiXCR, run by TCRdb on the 5' RACE reads, gives a single entry per CDR3 protein. The data show some 1.7 million distinct CDR3 sequences, over 25% seen once. The specimen was blood. The receptors come from a woman between 25 and 40 years old in good health. Both conserved end residues are part of each CDR3. The D gene is left open where the match is weak. Size values are once, few and many counts, or a class for expanded clones, and some rows have none.

J gene,D gene,CDR3 length,V gene,clone size,CDR3 DNA,CDR3 protein
TRBJ2-1,NA,12,TRBV14,NA,TGTGCCAGCAGACGCTTTAGTAATGAGCAGTTCTTC,CASRRFSNEQFF
TRBJ2-2,NA,15,TRBV5-5,NA,TGTGCCAGCAGCTTGGGGGCAGACTACACCGGGGAGCTGTTTTTT,CASSLGADYTGELFF
TRBJ1-2,NA,13,TRBV24-1,NA,TGTGCCACCAGTGAGAATGGGGCCTATGGCTACACCTTC,CATSENGAYGYTF
TRBJ2-7,TRBD1,17,TRBV28,NA,TGTGCCAGCAGTTCCTCGAAGGGGCGACAGGGGATTTACGAGCAGTACTTC,CASSSSKGRQGIYEQYF
TRBJ2-4,TRBD2,16,TRBV12-3/TRBV12-4,many,TGTGCCAGCAGCCGTCTAGCGGGAAGGACCAAAAACATTCAGTACTTC,CASSRLAGRTKNIQYF
TRBJ1-2,TRBD1,16,TRBV6-5,NA,TGTGCCAGCAGAGCGGACAGGGGGCTAAATAACTATGGCTACACCTTC,CASRADRGLNNYGYTF
TRBJ1-2,NA,13,TRBV6-2/TRBV6-3,few,TGTGCCAGCAGTGAGCCTGCCCCCGAGGGCTACACCTTC,CASSEPAPEGYTF
TRBJ2-7,NA,13,TRBV7-2,NA,TGTGCCAGCAGCTCACCAATATGCTACGAGCAGTACTTC,CASSSPICYEQYF
TRBJ2-7,TRBD1,12,TRBV29-1,many,TGCAGCGTTGGAGGGACAGGGGACGAGCAGTACTTC,CSVGGTGDEQYF
TRBJ2-7,NA,14,TRBV2,NA,TGTGCCAGCGCAGGGGTCAGGAGCTCCTACGAGCAGTACTTC,CASAGVRSSYEQYF
TRBJ2-1,TRBD2,20,TRBV7-9,NA,TGTGCCAGCAGCTATCGAACCAGCGGACTAGCGGGAGACCCCTACAATGAGCAGTTCTTC,CASSYRTSGLAGDPYNEQFF
TRBJ1-4,NA,14,TRBV7-8,few,TGTGCCAGCAGGGCAGGGGCTGGGCATGAAAAACTGTTTTTT,CASRAGAGHEKLFF
TRBJ2-3,NA,13,TRBV5-1,NA,TGCGCCACCGCGGACAGCAGCACAGATACGCAGTATTTT,CATADSSTDTQYF
TRBJ2-2,TRBD1,15,TRBV10-3,NA,TGTGCCATCAGTACGGGACAGGGACTCGTCGGGGAGCTGTTTTTT,CAISTGQGLVGELFF
TRBJ1-2,NA,15,TRBV6-5,many,TGTGCCAGCAGTTACTCGCATGGGGTTTGGGATGGCTACACCTTC,CASSYSHGVWDGYTF
TRBJ1-6,NA,13,TRBV20-1,NA,TGCAGTGCTAGACGGACACTTAAGGCACCCCTCCACTTT,CSARRTLKAPLHF
TRBJ2-1,TRBD1,15,TRBV7-2,NA,TGTGCCAGCAGCCCTTGGGGTGCAGGGGGCAATGAGCAGTTCTTC,CASSPWGAGGNEQFF
TRBJ2-5,NA,10,TRBV29-1,NA,TGCAGCGTTTTTGGGGAGACCCAGTACTTC,CSVFGETQYF
TRBJ2-3,NA,15,TRBV6-4,few,TGTGCCAGCAGTGACCCCGGACTCCCGGGCGATACGCAGTATTTT,CASSDPGLPGDTQYF
TRBJ1-1,NA,16,TRBV11-2,NA,TGTGCCAGCAGCCGCGGTTGGGGTGGCCTGAACACTGAAGCTTTCTTT,CASSRGWGGLNTEAFF
TRBJ1-5,NA,12,TRBV10-3,many,TGTGCCATCAGTGAGGGGAATCAGCCCCAGCATTTT,CAISEGNQPQHF
TRBJ2-4,TRBD2,15,TRBV5-1,NA,TGCGCCAGCAGCCCAGGGACTAGCTGGTCTTGGGAGCAGTACTTC,CASSPGTSWSWEQYF
TRBJ1-1,NA,17,TRBV5-1,NA,TGTGCCAGCAGCTCCTCCACCACAGGTATGGGGTCGACTGAAGCTTTCTTT,CASSSSTTGMGSTEAFF
TRBJ1-2,TRBD1,14,TRBV29-1,NA,TGCAGCGTTGAACGACAGGGGGAGGACTATGGCTACACCTTC,CSVERQGEDYGYTF
TRBJ1-4,NA,16,TRBV7-2,few,TGTGCCAGCAGCTTAGCAGTTGGAGGGGGTCCAGAAAAACTGTTTTTT,CASSLAVGGGPEKLFF
TRBJ2-5,TRBD1,16,TRBV4-1,NA,TGCGCCAGCAGCCAAATACCGACAGGGGGCCAAGAGACCCAGTACTTC,CASSQIPTGGQETQYF
TRBJ2-3,TRBD2,14,TRBV20-1,NA,TGCAGTGCAGCCGGGACTACCGCCCCAGATACGCAGTATTTT,CSAAGTTAPDTQYF
TRBJ1-5,TRBD1,15,TRBV20-1,NA,TGCAGTGCTGAGAGACAGGGGGATAGCAATCAGCCCCAGCATTTT,CSAERQGDSNQPQHF
TRBJ2-7,NA,12,TRBV29-1,many,TGCAGCGTTGCGAAGAGCTCCTACGAGCAGTACTTC,CSVAKSSYEQYF
TRBJ1-4,TRBD1,14,TRBV3-1,few,TGTGCCAGCAGTCCAGAGGGACAGGGAGGAAAACTGTTTTTT,CASSPEGQGGKLFF
TRBJ1-5,NA,17,TRBV28,NA,TGTGCCAGCAGTTTATTCAGGTTGAGGGGAGGAGGACAGCCCCAGCATTTT,CASSLFRLRGGGQPQHF
TRBJ1-2,NA,16,TRBV7-2,NA,TGTGCCAGCAGCTCCCGGGCCGGTCTTTCTAACTATGGCTACACCTTC,CASSSRAGLSNYGYTF
TRBJ1-2,NA,13,TRBV7-9,few,TGTGCCAGCAGCTTAGTTGTCGGCTATGGCTACACCTTC,CASSLVVGYGYTF
TRBJ2-2,NA,14,TRBV6-5,few,TGTGCCAGCGTGGGTAGGGCGAACACCGGGGAGCTGTTTTTT,CASVGRANTGELFF
TRBJ1-2,TRBD1,15,TRBV5-6,NA,TGTGCCAGAAGCGACGACAGGGGGCTTAACTATGGCTACACCTTC,CARSDDRGLNYGYTF
TRBJ2-5,NA,13,TRBV6-1,few,TGTGCCAGCAGGGCGGAGTCCGGTGGGACCCAGTACTTC,CASRAESGGTQYF
TRBJ2-5,TRBD2,16,TRBV2,few,TGTGCCACCCATAGCGGGTCCGCGGGAGGGCAAGAGACCCAGTACTTC,CATHSGSAGGQETQYF
TRBJ2-5,NA,14,TRBV18,NA,TGTGCTAGCTCAGAACAGGGCACCTCTAGTGAGCAGTACTTC,CASSEQGTSSEQYF
TRBJ2-1,NA,11,TRBV18,many,TGTGCCAGCAGCCCCCTCAATGAGCAGTTCTTC,CASSPLNEQFF
TRBJ2-5,NA,13,TRBV3-1,few,TGTGCCAGCAGCCGGCACTCGCAAGAGACCCAGTACTTC,CASSRHSQETQYF
TRBJ1-2,NA,14,TRBV29-1,many,TGCAGCGTTTCGGGGGCCCTCCCTAGCTATGGCTACACCTTC,CSVSGALPSYGYTF